The source of this TCR beta chain is a study of monozygotic twins with inflammatory bowel disease. Each TCR library used roughly 4,000 ng of total RNA. UMIs were attached via template switching, each with a 6-nucleotide sample barcode. Reanalyzing the 5' RACE reads, TCRdb keeps one entry per CDR3 protein, without DNA. The sample table includes approximately 340,000 distinct CDR3 sequences. The CDR3 length is 13 residues. Germline lookup yields CDR1 MNHEY and CDR2 SMNVEV (reference sequence). The sample consisted of blood. The chain carries TRBV27 and TRBJ1-5. The TCR sequence derives from a human donor with ulcerative colitis or Crohn's disease, or a healthy co-twin of an affected twin (not recorded which). This CDR3 reads CASSLYWGQPQHF.